This is a list of T cell receptor beta chains from one sample in a study of graft-versus-host responses after intestinal transplantation. Method: immunoSEQ multiplex PCR; TCRdb's copy keeps in-frame clones and lacks some. The data show more than 80,000 clones, roughly nine tenths seen once. Antigens for these TCRs are unknown. Specimen: unstimulated CD4+ T cells sorted from spleen or lymph node cells, collected before transplant. These receptor sequences come from a human donor who was the organ donor for an intestinal transplant. The CDR3 runs from the conserved cysteine through the conserved F or W. Each record gives: J gene, V gene, clone size, D gene, CDR3 protein, CDR3 DNA. The D gene is left open where the match is weak. Not all rows give a size; the values are once, few, many and, for expanded clones, a class.

J gene: TRBJ2-3
V gene: TRBV11-2
clone size: once
D gene: TRBD2
CDR3 protein: CASSFLGRADTQYF
CDR3 DNA: TGTGCCAGCAGCTTTCTGGGGAGGGCAGATACGCAGTATTTT

J gene: TRBJ2-3
V gene: TRBV11-3
clone size: NA
D gene: TRBD2
CDR3 protein: CASSLDGLAGSTDTQYF
CDR3 DNA: TGTGCCAGCAGCTTAGATGGACTAGCGGGAAGCACAGATACGCAGTATTTT

J gene: TRBJ2-3
V gene: TRBV7-2
clone size: NA
D gene: NA
CDR3 protein: CASSLVVRGGADTQYF
CDR3 DNA: TGTGCCAGCAGCTTAGTGGTGCGGGGTGGGGCAGATACGCAGTATTTT

J gene: TRBJ2-5
V gene: TRBV4-2
clone size: NA
D gene: TRBD1
CDR3 protein: CASSQGGPHRGRVETQYF
CDR3 DNA: TGTGCCAGCAGCCAAGGAGGGCCGCACAGGGGGCGGGTGGAGACCCAGTACTTC

J gene: TRBJ2-7
V gene: TRBV7-2
clone size: once
D gene: TRBD2
CDR3 protein: CASSRGTSGTYEQYF
CDR3 DNA: TGTGCCAGCAGCCGGGGGACTAGCGGTACCTACGAGCAGTACTTC

J gene: TRBJ2-3
V gene: TRBV2
clone size: NA
D gene: TRBD2
CDR3 protein: CASRRTSGGDTQYF
CDR3 DNA: TGTGCCAGCAGGCGGACTAGCGGGGGGGATACGCAGTATTTT

J gene: TRBJ2-2
V gene: TRBV5-1
clone size: NA
D gene: NA
CDR3 protein: CASSLAGTGELFF
CDR3 DNA: TGCGCCAGCAGCTTGGCAGGTACCGGGGAGCTGTTTTTT

J gene: TRBJ1-1
V gene: TRBV27
clone size: NA
D gene: TRBD1
CDR3 protein: CASSPLGQGTGTEAFF
CDR3 DNA: TGTGCCAGCTCACCTCTCGGACAGGGGACGGGGACTGAAGCTTTCTTT

J gene: TRBJ2-3
V gene: TRBV5-4
clone size: NA
D gene: TRBD2
CDR3 protein: CASSLGGATSGGVTDTQYF
CDR3 DNA: TGTGCCAGCAGCTTGGGGGGAGCGACTAGCGGGGGGGTCACAGATACGCAGTATTTT

J gene: TRBJ2-3
V gene: TRBV2
clone size: NA
D gene: NA
CDR3 protein: CARSGVGGADTQYF
CDR3 DNA: TGTGCCAGATCTGGGGTCGGGGGAGCAGATACGCAGTATTTT

J gene: TRBJ1-2
V gene: TRBV4-1
clone size: NA
D gene: TRBD1
CDR3 protein: CASSQMDRIYGYTF
CDR3 DNA: TGCGCCAGCAGCCAAATGGACAGGATCTATGGCTACACCTTC

J gene: TRBJ1-1
V gene: TRBV9
clone size: NA
D gene: TRBD1
CDR3 protein: CASSVESVGQGIRWTEAFF
CDR3 DNA: TGTGCCAGCAGCGTAGAAAGTGTGGGACAGGGCATTCGATGGACTGAAGCTTTCTTT

J gene: TRBJ1-5
V gene: TRBV6-6
clone size: NA
D gene: NA
CDR3 protein: CASSSRYNSNQPQHF
CDR3 DNA: TGTGCCAGCAGTTCGCGCTATAATAGCAATCAGCCCCAGCATTTT

J gene: TRBJ2-4
V gene: TRBV2
clone size: NA
D gene: TRBD2
CDR3 protein: CASATSSRGNIQYF
CDR3 DNA: TGTGCCAGCGCGACTAGTTCGCGGGGGAACATTCAGTACTTC

J gene: TRBJ1-5
V gene: TRBV19
clone size: NA
D gene: NA
CDR3 protein: CASSHRTQGLPGQPQHF
CDR3 DNA: TGTGCCAGTAGTCACCGAACCCAGGGGCTCCCTGGTCAGCCCCAGCATTTT

J gene: TRBJ1-1
V gene: TRBV18
clone size: NA
D gene: NA
CDR3 protein: CASSPSQGLNTEAFF
CDR3 DNA: TGTGCCAGCTCACCCTCTCAGGGGTTGAACACTGAAGCTTTCTTT

J gene: TRBJ2-1
V gene: TRBV29-1
clone size: NA
D gene: TRBD2
CDR3 protein: CSVETSSGADEQFF
CDR3 DNA: TGCAGCGTTGAAACGTCTAGCGGGGCCGATGAGCAGTTCTTC

J gene: TRBJ2-1
V gene: TRBV5-1
clone size: NA
D gene: NA
CDR3 protein: CASSYSRSYNEQFF
CDR3 DNA: TGCGCCAGCAGTTATAGCAGATCCTACAATGAGCAGTTCTTC

J gene: TRBJ1-1
V gene: TRBV5-6
clone size: NA
D gene: NA
CDR3 protein: CASSLYGYGAFF
CDR3 DNA: TGTGCCAGCAGCTTGTACGGGTACGGCGCTTTCTTT

J gene: TRBJ2-5
V gene: TRBV7-9
clone size: NA
D gene: NA
CDR3 protein: CASSSRTAETQYF
CDR3 DNA: TGTGCCAGCAGCTCGAGGACAGCAGAGACCCAGTACTTC

J gene: TRBJ1-5
V gene: TRBV19
clone size: NA
D gene: NA
CDR3 protein: CASTRGAGGVVQPQHF
CDR3 DNA: TGTGCCAGTACACGTGGGGCAGGCGGAGTGGTTCAGCCCCAGCATTTT

J gene: TRBJ2-1
V gene: TRBV9
clone size: NA
D gene: TRBD2
CDR3 protein: CASSALGASGYNEQFF
CDR3 DNA: TGTGCCAGCAGCGCCCTCGGGGCTAGCGGTTACAATGAGCAGTTCTTC

J gene: TRBJ2-7
V gene: TRBV29-1
clone size: NA
D gene: NA
CDR3 protein: CSVGWGPNEQYF
CDR3 DNA: TGCAGCGTTGGGTGGGGGCCCAACGAGCAGTACTTC

J gene: TRBJ2-5
V gene: TRBV5-4
clone size: NA
D gene: TRBD1
CDR3 protein: CASSLGDSQRRTQYF
CDR3 DNA: TGTGCCAGCAGCCTGGGGGACAGTCAAAGGCGGACCCAGTACTTC

J gene: TRBJ2-1
V gene: TRBV6-5
clone size: NA
D gene: NA
CDR3 protein: CASSYLTDLLFF
CDR3 DNA: TGTGCCAGCAGTTACTTGACAGACCTGCTGTTCTTC

J gene: TRBJ2-1
V gene: TRBV28
clone size: NA
D gene: TRBD1
CDR3 protein: CASSRTGNYYNEQFF
CDR3 DNA: TGTGCCAGCAGCAGGACAGGTAACTACTACAATGAGCAGTTCTTC

J gene: TRBJ2-1
V gene: TRBV10-1
clone size: NA
D gene: TRBD2
CDR3 protein: CATKTSGDYNEQFF
CDR3 DNA: TGCGCCACCAAGACTAGCGGTGACTACAATGAGCAGTTCTTC

J gene: TRBJ1-5
V gene: TRBV7-2
clone size: NA
D gene: TRBD1
CDR3 protein: CASSRDSVYSNQPQHF
CDR3 DNA: TGTGCCAGCAGCCGGGACAGTGTTTATAGCAATCAGCCCCAGCATTTT

J gene: TRBJ1-1
V gene: TRBV27
clone size: NA
D gene: TRBD1
CDR3 protein: CASRQGVYYTEAFF
CDR3 DNA: TGTGCCAGTCGACAGGGCGTTTATTACACTGAAGCTTTCTTT

J gene: TRBJ2-2
V gene: TRBV5-1
clone size: NA
D gene: TRBD1
CDR3 protein: CASSVPQGANGELFF
CDR3 DNA: TGCGCCAGCAGCGTCCCGCAGGGGGCTAACGGGGAGCTGTTTTTT

J gene: TRBJ1-5
V gene: TRBV7-9
clone size: once
D gene: NA
CDR3 protein: CASSLGRAGYQPQHF
CDR3 DNA: TGTGCCAGCAGCTTAGGCCGGGCGGGATATCAGCCCCAGCATTTT

J gene: TRBJ2-7
V gene: TRBV28
clone size: NA
D gene: NA
CDR3 protein: CASTGGTASYEQYF
CDR3 DNA: TGTGCCAGCACGGGGGGGACAGCTTCCTACGAGCAGTACTTC

J gene: TRBJ2-3
V gene: TRBV27
clone size: NA
D gene: NA
CDR3 protein: CASSLFLSTDTQYF
CDR3 DNA: TGTGCCAGCAGTTTATTTCTCTCTACAGATACGCAGTATTTT

J gene: TRBJ1-6
V gene: TRBV4-1
clone size: NA
D gene: TRBD1
CDR3 protein: CASSQVGQGKSSPLHF
CDR3 DNA: TGCGCCAGCAGCCAAGTGGGACAGGGGAAAAGTTCACCCCTCCACTTT

J gene: TRBJ2-7
V gene: TRBV27
clone size: few
D gene: NA
CDR3 protein: CASSRGRIYEQYF
CDR3 DNA: TGTGCCAGCAGCCGCGGCCGTATCTACGAGCAGTACTTC

J gene: TRBJ1-1
V gene: TRBV6-1
clone size: NA
D gene: TRBD1
CDR3 protein: CASSQGQGWAFF
CDR3 DNA: TGTGCCAGCAGTCAAGGACAGGGTTGGGCTTTCTTT

J gene: TRBJ1-5
V gene: TRBV28
clone size: NA
D gene: NA
CDR3 protein: CASSLPPGLSYQPQHF
CDR3 DNA: TGTGCCAGCAGTTTACCTCCGGGACTATCCTATCAGCCCCAGCATTTT

J gene: TRBJ1-2
V gene: TRBV11-3
clone size: NA
D gene: NA
CDR3 protein: CASTRRTAYGYTF
CDR3 DNA: TGTGCCAGCACCCGAAGGACAGCCTATGGCTACACCTTC

J gene: TRBJ2-7
V gene: TRBV28
clone size: NA
D gene: NA
CDR3 protein: CASSPSSMASYEQYF
CDR3 DNA: TGTGCCAGCAGTCCTTCTTCAATGGCCTCCTACGAGCAGTACTTC

J gene: TRBJ2-2
V gene: TRBV7-3
clone size: NA
D gene: NA
CDR3 protein: CASGSVGNTGELFF
CDR3 DNA: TGTGCCAGCGGAAGCGTCGGGAACACCGGGGAGCTGTTTTTT

J gene: TRBJ2-5
V gene: TRBV7-9
clone size: NA
D gene: NA
CDR3 protein: CASSSDRPQETQYF
CDR3 DNA: TGTGCCAGCAGCTCAGACAGACCCCAAGAGACCCAGTACTTC

J gene: TRBJ1-1
V gene: TRBV6-1
clone size: once
D gene: TRBD1
CDR3 protein: CASSGQGWTEAFF
CDR3 DNA: TGTGCCAGCAGTGGACAGGGGTGGACTGAAGCTTTCTTT

J gene: TRBJ2-2
V gene: TRBV10-3
clone size: NA
D gene: NA
CDR3 protein: CASLQEGNTGELFF
CDR3 DNA: TGTGCCAGCTTACAAGAGGGAAACACCGGGGAGCTGTTTTTT

J gene: TRBJ2-1
V gene: TRBV18
clone size: few
D gene: TRBD1
CDR3 protein: CASSLQGASNEQFF
CDR3 DNA: TGTGCCAGCTCCCTACAGGGGGCGAGTAATGAGCAGTTCTTC

J gene: TRBJ1-5
V gene: TRBV30
clone size: NA
D gene: NA
CDR3 protein: CAWSLGGPGQPQHF
CDR3 DNA: TGTGCCTGGAGTTTGGGGGGGCCTGGGCAGCCCCAGCATTTT

J gene: TRBJ2-5
V gene: TRBV5-1
clone size: NA
D gene: TRBD1
CDR3 protein: CASSLAGQGAETQYF
CDR3 DNA: TGCGCCAGCAGCTTGGCCGGCCAGGGGGCTGAGACCCAGTACTTC

J gene: TRBJ1-2
V gene: TRBV30
clone size: few
D gene: NA
CDR3 protein: CAWNQGNYGYTF
CDR3 DNA: TGTGCCTGGAATCAGGGTAACTATGGCTACACCTTC

J gene: TRBJ2-7
V gene: TRBV28
clone size: NA
D gene: NA
CDR3 protein: CASSLGHQGQEYF
CDR3 DNA: TGTGCCAGCAGTTTAGGACACCAGGGTCAAGAGTACTTC

J gene: TRBJ2-6
V gene: TRBV7-3
clone size: NA
D gene: NA
CDR3 protein: CASALASGANVLTF
CDR3 DNA: TGTGCCAGCGCCCTGGCCTCTGGGGCCAACGTCCTGACTTTC

J gene: TRBJ2-7
V gene: TRBV5-4
clone size: once
D gene: TRBD1
CDR3 protein: CASSRRQGNYEQYF
CDR3 DNA: TGTGCCAGCAGCAGAAGACAGGGTAACTACGAGCAGTACTTC

J gene: TRBJ2-7
V gene: TRBV30
clone size: NA
D gene: NA
CDR3 protein: CAWRRSGEQYF
CDR3 DNA: TGTGCCTGGAGGAGGAGTGGGGAGCAGTACTTC

J gene: TRBJ2-5
V gene: TRBV2
clone size: once
D gene: NA
CDR3 protein: CASTERETQYF
CDR3 DNA: TGTGCCAGCACGGAGCGGGAGACCCAGTACTTC

J gene: TRBJ2-1
V gene: TRBV6-1
clone size: once
D gene: TRBD2
CDR3 protein: CASSESLAGVYNEQFF
CDR3 DNA: TGTGCCAGCAGTGAATCGCTAGCGGGGGTTTACAATGAGCAGTTCTTC